The 10 T cell receptor beta chains given below trace back to one sample, sequenced in a study of blood T cell repertoires in COVID-19. Using immunoSEQ multiplex PCR, the repertoire was profiled, and TCRdb retains in-frame clones only, with some absent. Among about 50,000 clones listed, roughly 84% were seen once. Sequences were obtained from peripheral blood. The receptors were gathered from a human donor in a cohort sampled during active COVID-19.

V gene TRBV4-3 combines with J gene TRBJ2-2; D not certain. Trimming took off 2 bases at V and 0 bases at J, with 10 bases between the two ends. Germline CDR1 is LGHNA and CDR2 is YSLEER. The CDR3 sequence is 16 residues long. The CDR3, as DNA: TGCGCCAGCAGCCAACTGAGAGTCACGAACACCGGGGAGCTGTTTTTT. Protein: CASSQLRVTNTGELFF.

This clone was seen just once. DNA for the CDR3: TGTGCCAGCAGTTGGGGGGGCGGTGAAAAACTGTTTTTT. Protein: CASSWGGGEKLFF. This chain uses TRBV28 with TRBJ1-4; D is perhaps TRBD1 (6 bases). The CDR3 contains 13 residues. V dropped 4 bases and J dropped 7 bases, with 10 bases sitting between them. The germline CDR1 and CDR2 sequences are MDHEN and SYDVKM.

The chain employs TRBV19 and TRBJ1-1; weak D call: TRBD1 (6 bases). There are 15 residues in the CDR3. Per germline, CDR1 LNHDA and CDR2 SQIVND (reference sequence). Trimming cost V 3 bases and J 5 bases, with 16 bases left between them. The CDR3 sequence is CASSITSGGRTEAFF. The CDR3 DNA is TGTGCCAGTAGTATCACTTCGGGGGGGCGGACTGAAGCTTTCTTT.

Comments on this clone: An end of the junction does not agree with germline; a read error may underlie this. The chain couples TRBV9 to TRBJ1-4; 7 bases are a match to TRBD1. CDR3 size: 16 residues. The germline V gene has CDR1 SGDLS and CDR2 YYNGEE. This chain's CDR3 is CTSSVGTDATNEKLFF. For the CDR3, the DNA is TGTACCAGCAGCGTAGGGACAGACGCGACTAATGAAAAACTGTTTTTT. Full variable domain (remainder filled in from reference TRBV9 and TRBJ1-4): DSGVTQTPKHLITATGQRVTLRCSPRSGDLSVYWYQQSLDQGLQFLIQYYNGEERAKGNILERFSAQQFPDLHSELNLSSLELGDSALYFCTSSVGTDATNEKLFFGSGTQLSVL.

V is TRBV10-1 and J is TRBJ1-1, with a possible D match to TRBD1 (5 bases). The length of the CDR3 is 14 residues. Per germline, CDR1 WNHNN and CDR2 SYGVQD (reference sequence). V shed 4 bases and J shed 4 bases, with 13 bases lying between them. The CDR3, as DNA: TGCGCCAGCAGTGCTTTTTCGGGGGGCACTGAAGCTTTCTTT. As protein: CASSAFSGGTEAFF.

This CDR3 reads CASSMKGEGPSNEKLFF. In DNA form, the CDR3 reads TGTGCCAGTAGTATGAAGGGGGAGGGGCCGAGTAATGAAAAACTGTTTTTT. The V call is TRBV19, the J call TRBJ1-4; possibly TRBD1 for D (6 bases). This CDR3 has 17 amino acids. CDR1 is LNHDA, CDR2 SQIVND, per germline (reference sequence). Between the trimmed V and J ends, which lost 3 bases and 4 bases, there was a span of 18 bases. The entire variable domain, with the rest obtained from reference TRBV19 and TRBJ1-4, is as follows: DGGITQSPKYLFRKEGQNVTLSCEQNLNHDAMYWYRQDPGQGLRLIYYSQIVNDFQKGDIAEGYSVSREKKESFPLTVTSAQKNPTAFYLCASSMKGEGPSNEKLFFGSGTQLSVL.

The rearrangement links TRBV28 to TRBJ2-3; D is possibly TRBD2 (5 bases). The CDR3 covers 15 residues. Trimming cost V 8 bases and J 2 bases, with 17 bases left between them. CDR1 is MDHEN and CDR2 is SYDVKM in the germline V gene. The CDR3, as DNA: TGTGCCAGCCTATCGCCCCGGGGAGACACAGATACGCAGTATTTT. Amino acid sequence: CASLSPRGDTDTQYF.

This rearrangement joins TRBV7-8 to TRBJ2-6; no clear D gene. V lost 4 bases to trimming and J lost 0 bases, with 7 bases between them. The germline V gene has CDR1 SGHVS and CDR2 FQNEAQ. This CDR3 region has 15 residues. This chain's CDR3 is CASSSSNSGANVLTF. DNA of the CDR3: TGTGCCAGCAGCTCATCCAACTCTGGGGCCAACGTCCTGACTTTC.

The chain combines TRBV30 with TRBJ2-1; 7 bases agree with TRBD2. The CDR3 is 13 amino acids. Germline CDR1 GTSNPN, CDR2 SVGIG (reference sequence). V shed 8 bases and J 2 bases; nucleotides not matched to a gene: 6. CDR3 in DNA: TGTGCCCCCGCCAGCGGGGCCTACAATGAGCAGTTCTTC. Protein sequence: CAPASGAYNEQFF.

The chain recombines TRBV5-1 with TRBJ2-1; TRBD2 matches at 12 bases. The CDR3 consists of 16 residues. In germline, CDR1 is SGHRS, CDR2 YFSETQ. Germline trimming cut 4 bases from V and 6 bases from J; bases unmatched to any gene: 8. This CDR3 is CASSGSLAGGANEQFF. Here the CDR3 DNA reads TGCGCCAGCAGCGGATCCCTAGCGGGAGGGGCCAATGAGCAGTTCTTC.